The T cell receptor beta chain described here comes from a study of metastatic and nonmetastatic thyroid tumors. Study-wide context: Samples came from malignant and benign thyroid patients, and repertoires were compared across blood and tumor or nodule tissue.

General observations from the study: Reportedly, malignant thyroid tumors had significantly higher TCR beta diversity than benign nodules, in blood and tumor.

MiXCR reprocessed the PCR reads for TCRdb. The data show around 36,000 clones, with 25% to 35% seen just once and approximately 7.8% held by the top ten. The junction had 10 bases not matched to a gene; V was cut back by 4 bases and J by 4 bases. Germline-derived CDR1 and CDR2 are LGHDT and YNNKEL (reference sequence). This CDR3 spans 16 amino acids. All patients were treatment-naive before thyroid surgery. A note on this clone: The antigen remains undetermined. Just one base apart from a much larger clone, this may be a read error. The sample contains more than one DNA sequence encoding this CDR3.

This sequence originates from a female donor with papillary thyroid cancer or a benign thyroid nodule (not recorded which). Some clones in this sample may be carry-over from other donors' samples. The chain is built from TRBV3-1 and TRBJ2-5; 9 bases align to TRBD2. The sequenced material came from blood. CDR3 amino acids: CASSPGRTSGRETQYF. The CDR3 DNA follows: TGTGCCAGCAGCCCCGGTCGAACTAGCGGGCGAGAGACCCAGTACTTC.